This T cell receptor (beta chain) originates from a study of cytomegalovirus exposure and HLA in healthy donors. Study findings and constraints: Excluded were some V segments that proved indistinguishable, including TRBV6-2 and TRBV6-3. Analysis was carried out at a later point, and it linked a missense DCLRE1C variant to TCR beta V- and J-gene trimming.

13 Jbeta primers and 60 Vbeta primers were used for the PCR. Here immunoSEQ multiplex PCR was the method, and the copy in TCRdb shows in-frame clones only, minus some. The sample lists 140,000 to 150,000 clones, 70% occurring once. Details on this clone: Antigen specificity is unknown.

V lost 4 bases and J lost 4, with 16 bases in between. This CDR3 has 16 residues. The germline CDR1 and CDR2 sequences are SNHLY and FYNNEI. The V call is TRBV2, the J call TRBJ1-4; D gene unclear. The TCR originated in a woman in her sixties in good health and CMV-seropositive. Sequencing input: PBMCs. The CDR3 coding sequence is TGTGCCAGCAGTGCTCCCCAACTGGGCCTTAATGAAAAACTGTTTTTT. Amino acids: CASSAPQLGLNEKLFF.